This T cell receptor (beta chain) was retrieved from a study of CD8+CD57+ T cells in acquired aplastic anemia. In the study overall: In CD4+ cells, healthy donors produced an average of around 10 million reads. General study points: Both patients and controls carried the same twenty-nine CD8+ CDR3 sequences.

The germline gives CDR1 GTSNPN, CDR2 SVGIG (reference sequence). CDR3 length: 14 amino acids. V lost 2 bases to trimming and J lost 4 bases; unmatched junction nucleotides: 5. The template used for profiling TCR beta VDJ and CDR3 was genomic DNA. TCRdb reprocessed the reads via MiXCR and lists one record per CDR3 protein. The sample includes about 68,000 distinct CDR3 sequences, 50% to 55% seen only once; the top ten take about 8.5%. This clonotype showed up just a few times. The antigen is unknown. The sequence came from a human donor in good health, serving as a control. The chain has TRBV30 and TRBJ1-1, with 9 bases identical to TRBD1. The sequenced sample was sorted CD4+, CD8+, or CD8+CD57+ T cells (not recorded which) from PBMCs. As DNA, the CDR3 is TGTGCCTGGAGTTCGGGGACAGGGAGCACTGAAGCTTTCTTT. Translating it yields CAWSSGTGSTEAFF.